The 28 T cell receptor beta chains reported below all come from one sample, sequenced in a study of shared clonotypes between healthy human individuals. TCRdb's table, derived via immunoSEQ multiplex PCR, lists solely in-frame clones and lacks some. The sample includes millions of clones, over 85% of them seen just once. Material: naive CD4+ T cells sorted from blood. The subset here: CD45RA+ positively selected. These receptors were collected from a man between 18 and 29 years old in good health.

The chain joins TRBV9 to TRBJ2-7, with 7 bases fitting TRBD2. The CDR3 length is 15 residues. The germline gives CDR1 SGDLS, CDR2 YYNGEE. The ends lost 0 bases at V and 3 bases at J; junction bases unmatched: 6. The CDR3 here is CASSVVVLALYEQYF. The CDR3 nucleotides are TGTGCCAGCAGCGTAGTGGTACTAGCGCTCTACGAGCAGTACTTC. The whole variable domain, remainder taken from reference TRBV9 and TRBJ2-7, is DSGVTQTPKHLITATGQRVTLRCSPRSGDLSVYWYQQSLDQGLQFLIQYYNGEERAKGNILERFSAQQFPDLHSELNLSSLELGDSALYFCASSVVVLALYEQYFGPGTRLTVT.

The rearrangement links TRBV6-6 to TRBJ2-2, with 8 bases that match TRBD1. V was clipped by 6 bases and J by 4 bases; unmatched bases: 7. The CDR3 runs 15 residues. CDR1 is MNHNY and CDR2 is SVGAGI in the germline V gene (reference sequence). CDR3 sequence (DNA): TGTGCCAGCAGCCAGGACAGGGCGGGCACCGGGGAGCTGTTTTTT. Amino acids: CASSQDRAGTGELFF.

This clone was observed a single time. J is TRBJ2-2 and V is TRBV6-4; TRBD1 aligns across 10 bases. V trimming: 8 bases; J trimming: 1 base; junction bases outside the gene matches: 4. There are 15 residues in the CDR3. Looked up from germline, CDR1 is MRHNA and CDR2 is SNTAGT. In nucleotides, the CDR3 is TGTGCCAGCGGGAGGACAGGGGGGAACACCGGGGAGCTGTTTTTT. Residues: CASGRTGGNTGELFF.

The V gene is TRBV5-6, the J gene TRBJ2-7; TRBD1 or TRBD2 may be the D gene (5 bases each). Trimming shortened V by 1 base and J by 2 bases, and 7 bases separated the two germline ends. CDR3 length: 13 amino acids. Germline assignment: CDR1 SGHDT and CDR2 YYEEEE. CDR3 region: CASSLRGPYEQYF. In nucleotides, the CDR3 is TGTGCCAGCAGCTTGCGGGGCCCCTACGAGCAGTACTTC.

This clone is a singleton in its sample. The sample carries other DNA sequences with the same CDR3. The genes are TRBV30 and TRBJ1-3, with no clear D. The CDR3 has 12 residues. Trimming took off 3 bases at V and 7 bases at J, with 10 bases between the two ends. Germline-derived CDR1 and CDR2 are GTSNPN and SVGIG (reference sequence). The CDR3 protein is CAWRGSGNTIYF. CDR3 DNA: TGTGCCTGGAGAGGTAGCGGGAACACCATATATTTT.

The rearrangement uses TRBV4-1 and TRBJ2-1; possible D gene TRBD2, 5 bases. The CDR3 length is 14 residues. CDR1 is MGHRA, CDR2 YSYEKL, per germline. V shed 4 bases and J shed 4 bases, with 11 bases lying between them. CDR3 nucleotide sequence: TGCGCCAGCAGCCCTGGGAGCCAGTACAATGAGCAGTTCTTC. Protein: CASSPGSQYNEQFF.

The chain combines TRBV2 with TRBJ1-4; tentatively, D is TRBD1 (6 bases). This CDR3 spans 14 amino acids. CDR1 is SNHLY, CDR2 FYNNEI, per germline. Trimming removed 2 bases from V and 7 bases from J, with 11 bases in between. In DNA form, the CDR3 reads TGTGCCAGCAGTGAACAGGGGTGGGTTGAAAAACTGTTTTTT. Protein: CASSEQGWVEKLFF.

As concerns this clone: Distinct nucleotide sequences in the sample also encode this CDR3. The V call is TRBV7-8, the J call TRBJ1-1; the D gene is possibly TRBD1 (6 bases). Germline-derived CDR1 and CDR2 are SGHVS and FQNEAQ. V lost 5 bases, J lost 8 bases, and 9 bases lay in between. CDR3 length: 11 residues. The CDR3 region has the DNA TGTGCCAGCAGCCCCGACAGGGAAGCTTTCTTT. Translation: CASSPDREAFF.

The chain joins TRBV7-9 to TRBJ2-7, with 9 bases that match TRBD2. CDR3 length: 15 amino acids. The V and J ends lost 10 bases and 6 bases, in that order; junction bases with no gene match: 16. Germline CDR1 and CDR2: SEHNR and FQNEAQ (reference sequence). CDR3 region: CATRGSGSTWGEQYF. CDR3 nucleotide sequence: TGTGCCACCCGGGGTAGCGGGAGTACGTGGGGCGAGCAGTACTTC.

Points on this clone: Within the sample, other DNA sequences also encode this same CDR3. J is TRBJ2-7 and V is TRBV5-6; the match to TRBD1 covers 7 bases. CDR1 and CDR2 (germline): SGHDT, YYEEEE. V lost 0 bases and J lost 1; bases outside the gene matches: 4. The CDR3 runs to 15 residues. CDR3 DNA sequence: TGTGCCAGCAGCTTGGGACAGGGTGGATCCTACGAGCAGTACTTC. Residues: CASSLGQGGSYEQYF.

The genes are TRBV6-1 and TRBJ2-7; D possibly matches TRBD1 or TRBD2 (5 bases each). There are 15 residues in the CDR3. V was trimmed by 1 base and J by 3 bases, leaving 13 bases between them. CDR1 and CDR2 from the germline V gene are MNHNS and SASEGT. CDR3 DNA: TGTGCCAGCAGTGAAGTGGTTAAGGGGAGCTACGAGCAGTACTTC. Encoded protein: CASSEVVKGSYEQYF.

Concerning this clone: The same CDR3 can be traced to other DNA sequences in this sample. The V call is TRBV18, the J call TRBJ2-7; 8 positions agree with TRBD1. This CDR3 spans 15 amino acids. Germline loops: CDR1 KGHSH, CDR2 LQKENI. V shed 3 bases and J 1 base; nucleotides not matched to a gene: 5. The CDR3 region is CASSPGTGLSYEQYF. The CDR3, as DNA: TGTGCCAGCTCACCCGGGACAGGATTGTCCTACGAGCAGTACTTC.

The chain links TRBV20-1 to TRBJ2-7, with D perhaps TRBD1 or TRBD2 (5 bases each). The ends were cut back, 6 bases at V and 5 bases at J, with 8 bases in the middle. There are 10 residues in the CDR3. Germline V gene lookup returns CDR1 DFQATT and CDR2 SNEGSKA (reference sequence). This CDR3 is CSALGDEQYF. In DNA, the CDR3 is TGCAGTGCCCTGGGGGACGAGCAGTACTTC.

This chain uses TRBV27 with TRBJ1-6; tentative D call: TRBD1 (6 bases). Trimming left V 5 bases short and J 7 bases short, with 15 bases between. CDR3 length equals 15 residues. Germline CDR1 reads MNHEY; CDR2 reads SMNVEV (reference sequence). CDR3 protein: CASSNSGHVNSPLHF. DNA for the CDR3: TGTGCCAGCAGTAACTCGGGACATGTCAATTCACCCCTCCACTTT.

The rearrangement joins TRBV20-1 to TRBJ1-1; no reliable D call. Per the germline V gene, CDR1 is DFQATT and CDR2 is SNEGSKA (reference sequence). This CDR3 has 11 residues. With 7 bases removed from V and 2 bases from J, the gap between germline ends came to 8 bases. The CDR3 sequence is CSVPTNTEAFF. CDR3 sequence (DNA): TGCAGTGTTCCGACTAACACTGAAGCTTTCTTT.

Only one count was recorded for this clone. CDR3 nucleotides: TGTGCCAGCAGTCAACAGGGGTCTGGGCAGTACTTC. This gives the protein CASSQQGSGQYF. The chain joins TRBV5-4 to TRBJ2-7; 7 bases fit TRBD1. CDR1 is SGHNT and CDR2 is YYREEE in the germline V gene (reference sequence). V lost 5 bases to trimming and J lost 9 bases; unmatched junction nucleotides: 8. The CDR3 consists of 12 residues. Together with reference TRBV5-4 and TRBJ2-7, the CDR3 gives the full variable domain: ETGVTQSPTHLIKTRGQQVTLRCSSQSGHNTVSWYQQALGQGPQFIFQYYREEENGRGNFPPRFSGLQFPNYSSELNVNALELDDSALYLCASSQQGSGQYFGPGTRLTVT.

CDR3 DNA sequence: TGTGCCAGCAGCAACCTCGCCCGAACTAGCAGTGAGCAGTTCTTC. This encodes CASSNLARTSSEQFF. The chain joins TRBV7-8 to TRBJ2-1, with a possible D match to TRBD2 (6 bases). Trimming took 5 bases from V and 9 from J, leaving 20 bases between them. Germline CDR1 and CDR2: SGHVS and FQNEAQ. This CDR3 has 15 residues.

The chain has TRBV7-2 and TRBJ2-3; TRBD2 agrees at 7 bases. The CDR3 contains 17 residues. Germline assignment: CDR1 SGHTA and CDR2 FQGNSA. Trimming cost V 5 bases and J 4 bases; bases outside gene matches: 15. This CDR3 is CASSPRAGLNRADTQYF. CDR3 nucleotides: TGTGCCAGCAGCCCCAGAGCGGGGCTGAACAGAGCAGATACGCAGTATTTT.

The V and J genes are TRBV2 and TRBJ2-7, with D perhaps given as TRBD1 or TRBD2 (5 bases each). Germline CDR1 is SNHLY and CDR2 is FYNNEI. V was clipped by 2 bases and J by 1 base, with 15 bases between them. This CDR3 has 16 residues. The CDR3 sequence: CASSENSPGRSYEQYF. Here the CDR3 DNA reads TGTGCCAGCAGTGAAAATTCCCCAGGGAGATCCTACGAGCAGTACTTC.

The rearrangement links TRBV11-2 to TRBJ2-2, with D maybe TRBD2 (5 bases). Looked up from germline, CDR1 is SGHAT and CDR2 is FQNNGV. The CDR3 has 13 amino acids. V lost 5 bases, J lost 2 bases, and 6 bases lay in between. CDR3 in DNA: TGTGCCAGCAGCACGGGAAACACCGGGGAGCTGTTTTTT. This encodes CASSTGNTGELFF.

This clone was observed once. The chain is built from TRBV28 and TRBJ2-5; D not resolved. V lost 2 bases to trimming and J lost 5 bases, with 15 bases between them. This CDR3 is built from 15 residues. Germline assignment: CDR1 MDHEN and CDR2 SYDVKM. The CDR3 loop is CASSLDPGQGETQYF. The CDR3 nucleotides are TGTGCCAGCAGTTTAGACCCGGGCCAAGGGGAGACCCAGTACTTC.

The DNA for the CDR3 is TGTGCCAGCAGCTACGAGATTACGCAGTATTTT. Translation: CASSYEITQYF. The chain combines TRBV5-8 with TRBJ2-3; no reliable D call. The germline V gene encodes CDR1 SGHTS and CDR2 YDEGEE. The CDR3 length is 11 residues. V shed 3 bases and J shed 8 bases, with 7 bases lying between them.

This rearrangement joins TRBV23-1 to TRBJ1-5, with TRBD1 as a possible D gene (6 bases). TRBV23-1 is sorted into the ORF group, with uncertain function. V lost 4 bases and J 6 bases, leaving 19 bases between the germline ends. The CDR3 is 16 residues long. The DNA for the CDR3 is TGCGCCAGCAGTCTCCCGGAGGGGGGGGGACGTCAGCCCCAGCATTTT. This sequence encodes CASSLPEGGGRQPQHF.

The chain combines TRBV6-6 with TRBJ2-5; no reliable D call. Germline V lookup: CDR1 MNHNY, CDR2 SVGAGI (reference sequence). The CDR3 length is 12 residues. Trimming took 2 bases from V and 5 from J, leaving 6 bases between them. The CDR3 loop is CASSYGSETQYF. In nucleotides, the CDR3 is TGTGCCAGCAGTTACGGGTCGGAGACCCAGTACTTC.

The V and J genes are TRBV28 and TRBJ1-6; no clear D. V was clipped by 8 bases and J by 7 bases, with 12 bases between them. Germline V gives CDR1 MDHEN, CDR2 SYDVKM. The CDR3 sequence is 13 residues long. In nucleotides, the CDR3 is TGTGCCAGCCTCCAGCGGTACAATTCACCCCTCCACTTT. Translated, it gives CASLQRYNSPLHF.

The chain joins TRBV10-3 to TRBJ2-3; D uncertain. In germline, CDR1 is ENHRY, CDR2 SYGVKD. The CDR3 sequence is 13 residues long. Trimming removed 5 bases from V and 4 bases from J, with 10 bases in between. The CDR3 region has the DNA TGTGCCATCAGTTTAGCCTTTCCAGATACGCAGTATTTT. This translates into CAISLAFPDTQYF.

With regard to this clone: The same CDR3 also results from other DNA sequences found in this sample. This sequence joins TRBV11-3 and TRBJ2-3; 7 positions agree with TRBD2. V shed 5 bases, J shed 2 bases, and the junction held 7 bases outside the gene matches. CDR3 length: 15 residues. Germline assignment: CDR1 SGHNT and CDR2 YENEEA. The CDR3 nucleotides are TGTGCCAGCAGCCTGGGGGGGGAGGACACAGATACGCAGTATTTT. The encoded protein is CASSLGGEDTDTQYF.

The chain carries TRBV5-1 and TRBJ1-1, with D maybe TRBD1 (6 bases). This CDR3 spans 15 amino acids. Trimming left V 0 bases short and J 1 base short, with 10 bases between. Germline V gene sequence: CDR1 SGHRS, CDR2 YFSETQ. This chain's CDR3 is CASSLALDRNTEAFF. CDR3 sequence (DNA): TGCGCCAGCAGCTTGGCCCTGGACAGGAACACTGAAGCTTTCTTT.